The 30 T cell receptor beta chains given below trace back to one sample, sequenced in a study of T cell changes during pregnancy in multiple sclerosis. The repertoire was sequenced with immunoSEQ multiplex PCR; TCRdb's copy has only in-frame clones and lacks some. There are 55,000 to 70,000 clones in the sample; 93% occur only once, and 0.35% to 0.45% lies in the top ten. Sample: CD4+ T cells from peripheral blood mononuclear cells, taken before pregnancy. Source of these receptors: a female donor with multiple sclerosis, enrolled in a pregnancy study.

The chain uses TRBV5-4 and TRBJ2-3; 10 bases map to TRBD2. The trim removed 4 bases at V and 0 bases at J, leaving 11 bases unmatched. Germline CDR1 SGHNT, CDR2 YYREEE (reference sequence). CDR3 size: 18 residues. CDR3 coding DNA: TGTGCCAGCAGCCGCCTCCTAGCGGGAGTCGGTAGCACAGATACGCAGTATTTT. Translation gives CASSRLLAGVGSTDTQYF. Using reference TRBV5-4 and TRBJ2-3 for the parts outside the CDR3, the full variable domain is ETGVTQSPTHLIKTRGQQVTLRCSSQSGHNTVSWYQQALGQGPQFIFQYYREEENGRGNFPPRFSGLQFPNYSSELNVNALELDDSALYLCASSRLLAGVGSTDTQYFGPGTRLTVL.

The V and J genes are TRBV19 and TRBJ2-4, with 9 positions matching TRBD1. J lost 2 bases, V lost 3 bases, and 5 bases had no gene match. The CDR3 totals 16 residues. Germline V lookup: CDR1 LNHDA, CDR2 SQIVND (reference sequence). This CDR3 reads CASSMGDRGSKNIQYF. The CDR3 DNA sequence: TGTGCCAGTAGTATGGGAGACAGGGGGTCCAAAAACATTCAGTACTTC.

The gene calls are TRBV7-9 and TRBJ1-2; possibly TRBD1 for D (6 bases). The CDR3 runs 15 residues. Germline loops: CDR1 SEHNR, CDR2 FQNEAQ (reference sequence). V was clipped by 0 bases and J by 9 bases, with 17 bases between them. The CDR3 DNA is TGTGCCAGCAGCTTAGCGGCTACAGGGTATAAGAGCTACACCTTC. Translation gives CASSLAATGYKSYTF.

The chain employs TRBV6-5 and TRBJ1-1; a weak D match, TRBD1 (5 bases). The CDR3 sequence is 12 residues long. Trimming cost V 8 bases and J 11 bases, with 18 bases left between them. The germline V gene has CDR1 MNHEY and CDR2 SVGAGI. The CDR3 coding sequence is TGTGCCAGCCGCGAGGGGTATGGGAGGGCTTTCTTT. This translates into CASREGYGRAFF.

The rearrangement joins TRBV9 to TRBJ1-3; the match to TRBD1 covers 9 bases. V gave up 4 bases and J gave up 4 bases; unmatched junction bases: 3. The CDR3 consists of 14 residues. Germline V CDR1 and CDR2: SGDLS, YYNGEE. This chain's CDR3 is CASSPGQGGNTIYF. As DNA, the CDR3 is TGTGCCAGCAGCCCAGGACAGGGGGGAAACACCATATATTTT.

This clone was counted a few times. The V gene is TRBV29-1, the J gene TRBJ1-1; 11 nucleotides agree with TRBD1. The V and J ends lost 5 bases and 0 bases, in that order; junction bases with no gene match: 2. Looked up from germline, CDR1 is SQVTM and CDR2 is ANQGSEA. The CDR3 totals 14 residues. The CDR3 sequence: CSVRTGGLNTEAFF. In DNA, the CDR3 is TGCAGCGTTCGGACAGGGGGCCTGAACACTGAAGCTTTCTTT.

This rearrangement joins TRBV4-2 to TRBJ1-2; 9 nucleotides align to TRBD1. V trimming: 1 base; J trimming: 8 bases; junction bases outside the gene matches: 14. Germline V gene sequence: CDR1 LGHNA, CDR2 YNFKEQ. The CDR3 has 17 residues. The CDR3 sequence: CASSQGLTGTGFWGYTF. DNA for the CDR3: TGTGCCAGCAGCCAAGGACTAACCGGGACAGGGTTTTGGGGCTACACCTTC.

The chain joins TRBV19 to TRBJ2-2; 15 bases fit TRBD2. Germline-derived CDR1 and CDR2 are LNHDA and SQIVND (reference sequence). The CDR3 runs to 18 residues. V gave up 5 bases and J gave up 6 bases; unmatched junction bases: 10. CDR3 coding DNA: TGTGCCAGTAGTCCACATCAAGGACTAGCGGGAGGGGCCGGGGAGCTGTTTTTT. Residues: CASSPHQGLAGGAGELFF.

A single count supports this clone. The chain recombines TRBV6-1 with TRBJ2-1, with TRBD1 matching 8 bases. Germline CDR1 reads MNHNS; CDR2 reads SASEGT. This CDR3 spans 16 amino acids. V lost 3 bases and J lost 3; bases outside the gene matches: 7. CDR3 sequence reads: CASSDRGPSHYNEQFF. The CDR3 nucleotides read TGTGCCAGCAGTGACAGGGGGCCGTCCCACTACAATGAGCAGTTCTTC.

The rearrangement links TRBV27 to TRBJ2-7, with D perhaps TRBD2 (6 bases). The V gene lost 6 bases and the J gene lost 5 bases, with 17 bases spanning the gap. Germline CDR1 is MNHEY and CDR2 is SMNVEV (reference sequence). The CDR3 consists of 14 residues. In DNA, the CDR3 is TGTGCCAGCAGCCCTGCTGGAGGGTATGACGAGCAGTACTTC. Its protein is CASSPAGGYDEQYF.

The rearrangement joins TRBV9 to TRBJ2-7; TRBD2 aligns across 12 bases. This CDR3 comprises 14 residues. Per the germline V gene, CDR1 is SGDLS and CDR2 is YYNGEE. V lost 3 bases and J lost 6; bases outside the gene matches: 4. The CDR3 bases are TGTGCCAGCAGCGCAGAGGGACTAGCGGGCGAGCAGTACTTC. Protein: CASSAEGLAGEQYF.

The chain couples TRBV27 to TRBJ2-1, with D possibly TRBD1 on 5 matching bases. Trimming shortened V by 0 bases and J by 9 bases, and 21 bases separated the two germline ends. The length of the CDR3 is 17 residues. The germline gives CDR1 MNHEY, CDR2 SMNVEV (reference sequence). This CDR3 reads CASSLSPRQGSMGEQFF. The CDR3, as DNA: TGTGCCAGCAGTTTATCCCCTAGGCAGGGCAGTATGGGTGAGCAGTTCTTC.

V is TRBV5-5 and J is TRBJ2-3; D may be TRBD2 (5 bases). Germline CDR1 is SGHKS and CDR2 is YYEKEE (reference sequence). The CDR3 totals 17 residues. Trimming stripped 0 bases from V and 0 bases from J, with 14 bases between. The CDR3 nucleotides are TGTGCCAGCAGCTTGGAACCACTGAGGACTAGCACAGATACGCAGTATTTT. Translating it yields CASSLEPLRTSTDTQYF.

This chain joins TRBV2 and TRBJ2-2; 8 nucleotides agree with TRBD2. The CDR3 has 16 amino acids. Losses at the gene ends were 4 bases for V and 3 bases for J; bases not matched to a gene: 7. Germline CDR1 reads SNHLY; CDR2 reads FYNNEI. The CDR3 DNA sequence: TGTGCCAGCAGTGTGATCGGGACTAGTTACACCGGGGAGCTGTTTTTT. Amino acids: CASSVIGTSYTGELFF. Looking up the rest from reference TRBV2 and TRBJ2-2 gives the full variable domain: EPEVTQTPSHQVTQMGQEVILRCVPISNHLYFYWYRQILGQKVEFLVSFYNNEISEKSEIFDDQFSVERPDGSNFTLKIRSTKLEDSAMYFCASSVIGTSYTGELFFGEGSRLTVL.

CDR3 DNA: TGTGCCAGCACCCCTCCCAGGGGGGCGCAGTATTTT. It codes for CASTPPRGAQYF. The chain combines TRBV25-1 with TRBJ2-3; D might be TRBD1 (7 bases). Germline values: CDR1 MGHDK, CDR2 SYGVNS. Trimming removed 7 bases from V and 10 bases from J, with 15 bases in between. The length of the CDR3 is 12 residues.

The chain's CDR3 is CASSQQPTSSNEQFF. The CDR3 DNA sequence: TGCGCCAGCAGCCAACAACCAACTAGCTCCAATGAGCAGTTCTTC. The rearrangement links TRBV5-1 to TRBJ2-1; D perhaps matches TRBD2 (6 bases). Germline CDR1 is SGHRS and CDR2 is YFSETQ. The CDR3 spans 15 residues. V lost 4 bases and J 6 bases, leaving 17 bases between the germline ends.

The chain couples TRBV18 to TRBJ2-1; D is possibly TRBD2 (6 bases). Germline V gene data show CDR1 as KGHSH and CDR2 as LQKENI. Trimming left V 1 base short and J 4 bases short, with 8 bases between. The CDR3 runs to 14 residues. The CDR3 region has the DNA TGTGCCAGCTCACCACAGGGACTGTACAATGAGCAGTTCTTC. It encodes CASSPQGLYNEQFF.

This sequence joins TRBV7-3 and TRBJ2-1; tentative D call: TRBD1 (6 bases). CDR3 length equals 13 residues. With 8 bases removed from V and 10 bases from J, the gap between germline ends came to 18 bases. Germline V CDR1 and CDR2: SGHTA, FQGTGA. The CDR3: CASGTGRGREQFF. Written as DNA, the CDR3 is TGTGCCAGCGGGACGGGCAGGGGTAGGGAGCAGTTCTTC.

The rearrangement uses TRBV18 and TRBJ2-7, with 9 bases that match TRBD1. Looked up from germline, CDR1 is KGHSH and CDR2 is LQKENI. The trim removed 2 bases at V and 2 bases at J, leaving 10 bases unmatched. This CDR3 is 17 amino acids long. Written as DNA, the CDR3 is TGTGCCAGCTCACCAACGGACAGGGGCTTAGACCCCTACGAGCAGTACTTC. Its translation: CASSPTDRGLDPYEQYF.

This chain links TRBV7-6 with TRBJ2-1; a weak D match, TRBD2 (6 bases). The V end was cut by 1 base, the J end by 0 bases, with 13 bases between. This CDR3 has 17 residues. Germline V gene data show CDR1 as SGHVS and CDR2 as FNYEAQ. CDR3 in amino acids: CASSLGGSGSSYNEQFF. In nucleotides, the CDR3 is TGTGCCAGCAGCTTAGGAGGTAGCGGTTCCTCCTACAATGAGCAGTTCTTC.

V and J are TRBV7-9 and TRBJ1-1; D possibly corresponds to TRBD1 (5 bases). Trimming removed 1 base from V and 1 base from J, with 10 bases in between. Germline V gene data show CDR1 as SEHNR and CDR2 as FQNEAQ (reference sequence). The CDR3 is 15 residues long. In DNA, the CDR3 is TGTGCCAGCAGCTTAGTAGCAGGGAAGAACACTGAAGCTTTCTTT. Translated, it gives CASSLVAGKNTEAFF.

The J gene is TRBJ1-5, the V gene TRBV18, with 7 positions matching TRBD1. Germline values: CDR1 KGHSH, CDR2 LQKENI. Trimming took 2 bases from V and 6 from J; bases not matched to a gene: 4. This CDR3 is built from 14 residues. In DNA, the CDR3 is TGTGCCAGCTCACCAGGACAGGCTAGTCAGCCCCAGCATTTT. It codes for CASSPGQASQPQHF.

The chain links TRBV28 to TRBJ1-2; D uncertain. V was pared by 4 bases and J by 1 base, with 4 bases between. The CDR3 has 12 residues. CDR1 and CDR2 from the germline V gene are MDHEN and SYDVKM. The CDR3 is CASSSVNYGYTF. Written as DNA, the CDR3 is TGTGCCAGCAGTTCGGTTAACTATGGCTACACCTTC.

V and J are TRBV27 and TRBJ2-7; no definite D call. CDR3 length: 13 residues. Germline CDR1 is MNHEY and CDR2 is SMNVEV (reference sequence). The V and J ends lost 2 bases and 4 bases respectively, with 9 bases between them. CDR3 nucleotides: TGTGCCAGCAGTTTAGTGGGCCATTACGAGCAGTACTTC. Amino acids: CASSLVGHYEQYF.

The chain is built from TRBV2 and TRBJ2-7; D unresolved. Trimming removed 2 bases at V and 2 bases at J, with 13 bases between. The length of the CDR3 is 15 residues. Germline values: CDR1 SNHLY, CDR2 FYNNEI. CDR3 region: CASSETARHPYEQYF. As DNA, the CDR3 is TGTGCCAGCAGTGAAACAGCCAGACACCCCTACGAGCAGTACTTC. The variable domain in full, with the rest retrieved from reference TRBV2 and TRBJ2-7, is EPEVTQTPSHQVTQMGQEVILRCVPISNHLYFYWYRQILGQKVEFLVSFYNNEISEKSEIFDDQFSVERPDGSNFTLKIRSTKLEDSAMYFCASSETARHPYEQYFGPGTRLTVT.

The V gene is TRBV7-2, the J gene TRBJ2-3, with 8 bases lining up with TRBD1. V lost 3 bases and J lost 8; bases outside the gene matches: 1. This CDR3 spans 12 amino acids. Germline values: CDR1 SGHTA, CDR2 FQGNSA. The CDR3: CASSFDRGTQYF. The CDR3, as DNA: TGTGCCAGCAGCTTCGACAGGGGTACGCAGTATTTT. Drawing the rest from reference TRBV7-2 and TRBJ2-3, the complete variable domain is GAGVSQSPSNKVTEKGKDVELRCDPISGHTALYWYRQSLGQGLEFLIYFQGNSAPDKSGLPSDRFSAERTGGSVSTLTIQRTQQEDSAVYLCASSFDRGTQYFGPGTRLTVL.

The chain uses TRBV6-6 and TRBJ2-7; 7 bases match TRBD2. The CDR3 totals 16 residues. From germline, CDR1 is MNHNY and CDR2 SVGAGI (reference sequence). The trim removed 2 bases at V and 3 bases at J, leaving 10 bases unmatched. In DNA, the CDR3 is TGTGCCAGCAGTTACCAGGGACTACAGTCCGACTACGAGCAGTACTTC. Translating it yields CASSYQGLQSDYEQYF.

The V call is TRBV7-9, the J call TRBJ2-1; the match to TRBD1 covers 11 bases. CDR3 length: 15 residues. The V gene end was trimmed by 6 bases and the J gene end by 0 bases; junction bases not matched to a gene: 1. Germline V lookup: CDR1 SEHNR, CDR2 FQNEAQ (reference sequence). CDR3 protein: CASRGTGGSYNEQFF. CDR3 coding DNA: TGTGCCAGCAGGGGGACAGGGGGCTCCTACAATGAGCAGTTCTTC.

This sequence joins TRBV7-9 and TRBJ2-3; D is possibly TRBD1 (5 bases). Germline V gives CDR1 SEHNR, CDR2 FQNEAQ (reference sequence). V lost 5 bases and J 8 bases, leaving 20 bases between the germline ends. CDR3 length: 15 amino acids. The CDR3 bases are TGTGCCAGCAGCCCCGGTGGGGCAGGGCGTTCTACGCAGTATTTT. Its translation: CASSPGGAGRSTQYF.

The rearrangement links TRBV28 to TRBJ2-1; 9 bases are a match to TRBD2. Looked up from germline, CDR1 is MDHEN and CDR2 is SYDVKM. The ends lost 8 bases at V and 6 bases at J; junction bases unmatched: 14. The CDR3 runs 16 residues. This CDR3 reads CASDSGLAGFRNEQFF. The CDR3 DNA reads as TGTGCCAGCGACTCGGGACTAGCAGGGTTTCGCAATGAGCAGTTCTTC.